Many counts were recorded for the clone carrying this T cell receptor (beta chain). Its target is not known. In germline, CDR1 is ENHRY, CDR2 SYGVKD. The length of the CDR3 is 15 residues. V lost 6 bases and J lost 5, with 19 bases in between. The data stem from a study of T cells after yellow fever vaccination. Study details: Preparation of fractions with low cell numbers was performed using SMART-Seq v4 Ultra Low Input.

TCRdb recomputed calls from the 5' RACE reads with MiXCR, one row per CDR3 protein. Counted here are around 590,000 distinct CDR3 sequences, about 12% occurring once; the ten biggest clones make up under 15%. Findings of the study overall: It was a small share of clonotypes that appeared in both CD4 and CD8 compartments. The booster saw the reappearance of most primary-vaccination clones (approximately 97% CD4, 88% CD8).

The receptor was derived from a man younger than 45 who received the YFV17D yellow fever vaccine. The sequencing used PBMCs, collected on the day of the yellow fever booster vaccination. The chain is built from TRBV10-3 and TRBJ2-5; maybe TRBD1 (5 bases). CDR3 bases: TGTGCCATCAGATCCGACAGTGCCGGCGTTGAGACCCAGTACTTC. It translates to CAIRSDSAGVETQYF.